The clone carrying this TCR beta chain was picked up one time. This sample is drawn from a study of blood T cell repertoires in COVID-19. About the study: T cells, B-cell-depleted T cells, or PBMCs provided the cDNA or gDNA that served as material.

Authors' analysis steps: From reference gene primer amplification, estimates of nucleated cell counts were derived. Clones were sequenced by immunoSEQ multiplex PCR, and TCRdb holds only the in-frame ones, with some missing. That table is the source of V, J and clone size, and D and trimming were worked out from the DNA. The sample gives 110,000 to 150,000 clones, roughly 89% of which show up once; 2.5% to 3% is in the top ten. The TCR originated in a man aged 55-75 years with active or convalescent COVID-19. The sequenced sample was peripheral blood.

CDR3 DNA: TGTGCCATCAGTGAGTCAGGCAGGGAAGAGCAGTACTTC. Its translation is CAISESGREEQYF. The chain is built from TRBV10-3 and TRBJ2-7, with a possible D match to TRBD1 (5 bases). The CDR3 extends over 13 amino acids. CDR1 and CDR2 (germline): ENHRY, SYGVKD. V lost 0 bases and J lost 7, with 10 bases in between.